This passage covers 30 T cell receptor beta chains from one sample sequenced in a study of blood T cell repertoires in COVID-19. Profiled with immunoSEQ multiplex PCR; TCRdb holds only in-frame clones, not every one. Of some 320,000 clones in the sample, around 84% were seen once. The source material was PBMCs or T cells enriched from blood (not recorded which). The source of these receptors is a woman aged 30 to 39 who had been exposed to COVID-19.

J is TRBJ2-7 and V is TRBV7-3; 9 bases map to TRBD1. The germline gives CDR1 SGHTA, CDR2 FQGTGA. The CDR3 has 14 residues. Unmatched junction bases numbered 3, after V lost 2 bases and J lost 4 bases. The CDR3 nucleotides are TGTGCCAGCAGCTTATCACAGGGGGCTTACGAGCAGTACTTC. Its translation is CASSLSQGAYEQYF.

DNA of the CDR3: TGTGCCAGCTCATCGGAGGCTGGGGAGCTGTTTTTT. Amino acids: CASSSEAGELFF. The chain links TRBV18 to TRBJ2-2, with TRBD2 as a possible D gene (5 bases). V gave up 5 bases and J gave up 8 bases, with 9 bases separating them. In germline, CDR1 is KGHSH, CDR2 LQKENI. The CDR3 has 12 amino acids.

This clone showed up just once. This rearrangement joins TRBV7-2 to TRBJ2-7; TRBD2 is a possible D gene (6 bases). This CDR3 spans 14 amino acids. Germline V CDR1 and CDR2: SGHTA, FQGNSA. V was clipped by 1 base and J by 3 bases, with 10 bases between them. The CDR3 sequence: CASSLVEGLYEQYF. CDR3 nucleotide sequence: TGTGCCAGCAGCTTAGTGGAGGGCCTCTACGAGCAGTACTTC. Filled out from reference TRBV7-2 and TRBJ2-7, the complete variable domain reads GAGVSQSPSNKVTEKGKDVELRCDPISGHTALYWYRQSLGQGLEFLIYFQGNSAPDKSGLPSDRFSAERTGGSVSTLTIQRTQQEDSAVYLCASSLVEGLYEQYFGPGTRLTVT.

CDR3 bases: TGCGCCAGCAGCTTCCAGGGGCCCATGAACACTGAAGCTTTCTTT. This translates into CASSFQGPMNTEAFF. The J gene is TRBJ1-1, the V gene TRBV5-1, with D perhaps matching TRBD1 (6 bases). The CDR3 runs to 15 residues. V lost 2 bases and J lost 0, with 11 bases in between. The germline gives CDR1 SGHRS, CDR2 YFSETQ.

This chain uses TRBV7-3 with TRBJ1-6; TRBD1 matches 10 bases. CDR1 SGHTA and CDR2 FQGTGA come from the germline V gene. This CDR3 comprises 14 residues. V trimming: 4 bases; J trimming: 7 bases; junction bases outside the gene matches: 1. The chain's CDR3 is CASSSTGGNSPLHF. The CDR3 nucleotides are TGTGCCAGCAGCTCGACAGGGGGCAATTCACCCCTCCACTTT.

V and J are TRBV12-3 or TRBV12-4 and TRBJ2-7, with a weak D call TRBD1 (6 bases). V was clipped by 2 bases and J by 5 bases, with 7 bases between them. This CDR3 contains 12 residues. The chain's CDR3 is CASSLNRDEQYF. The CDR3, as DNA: TGTGCCAGCAGTTTAAACAGGGACGAGCAGTACTTC.

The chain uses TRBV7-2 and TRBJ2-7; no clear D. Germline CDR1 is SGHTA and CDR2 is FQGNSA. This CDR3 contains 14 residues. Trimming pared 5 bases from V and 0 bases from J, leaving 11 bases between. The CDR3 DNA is TGTGCCAGCAGCCCTGTGGGCCGCTCCTACGAGCAGTACTTC. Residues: CASSPVGRSYEQYF.

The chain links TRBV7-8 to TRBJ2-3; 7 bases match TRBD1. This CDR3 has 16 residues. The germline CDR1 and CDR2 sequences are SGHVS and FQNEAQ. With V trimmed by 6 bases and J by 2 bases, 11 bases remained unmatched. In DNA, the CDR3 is TGTGCCAGCAGAAGCGACAGGGCGCTCAACACAGATACGCAGTATTTT. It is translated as CASRSDRALNTDTQYF.

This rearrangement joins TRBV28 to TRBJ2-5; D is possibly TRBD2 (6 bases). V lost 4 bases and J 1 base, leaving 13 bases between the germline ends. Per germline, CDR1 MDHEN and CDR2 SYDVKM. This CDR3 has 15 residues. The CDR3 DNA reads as TGTGCCAGCAGTTACTCTTGGACTATCCAAGAGACCCAGTACTTC. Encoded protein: CASSYSWTIQETQYF.

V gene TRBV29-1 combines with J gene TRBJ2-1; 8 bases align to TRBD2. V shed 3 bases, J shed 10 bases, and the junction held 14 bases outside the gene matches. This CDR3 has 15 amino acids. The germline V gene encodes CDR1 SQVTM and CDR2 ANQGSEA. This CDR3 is CSVEVVPGGRGEQFF. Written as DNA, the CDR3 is TGCAGCGTTGAGGTTGTGCCGGGAGGGCGTGGGGAGCAGTTCTTC.

CDR3 protein: CASRLGSGNIQYF. The DNA of the CDR3 is TGCGCCAGCAGGCTCGGTAGCGGAAACATTCAGTACTTC. The genes are TRBV5-1 and TRBJ2-4, with TRBD2 as a possible D gene (6 bases). The V gene lost 5 bases and the J gene lost 6 bases, with 12 bases spanning the gap. Per the germline V gene, CDR1 is SGHRS and CDR2 is YFSETQ. The CDR3 contains 13 residues.

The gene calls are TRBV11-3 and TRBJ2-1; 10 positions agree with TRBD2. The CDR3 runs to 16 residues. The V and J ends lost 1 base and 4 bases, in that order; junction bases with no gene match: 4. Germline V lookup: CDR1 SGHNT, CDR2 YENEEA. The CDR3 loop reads CASSLGGSGGYNEQFF. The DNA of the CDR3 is TGTGCCAGCAGCTTAGGGGGTAGCGGGGGGTACAATGAGCAGTTCTTC.

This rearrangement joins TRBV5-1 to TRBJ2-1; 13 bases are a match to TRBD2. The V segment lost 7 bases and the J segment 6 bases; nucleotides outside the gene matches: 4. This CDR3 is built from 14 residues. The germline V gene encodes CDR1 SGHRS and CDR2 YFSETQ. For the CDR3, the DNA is TGCGCCAGCTGGGGACTAGCGGGGCCCAATGAGCAGTTCTTC. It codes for CASWGLAGPNEQFF. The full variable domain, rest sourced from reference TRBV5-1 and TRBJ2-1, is KAGVTQTPRYLIKTRGQQVTLSCSPISGHRSVSWYQQTPGQGLQFLFEYFSETQRNKGNFPGRFSGRQFSNSRSEMNVSTLELGDSALYLCASWGLAGPNEQFFGPGTRLTVL.

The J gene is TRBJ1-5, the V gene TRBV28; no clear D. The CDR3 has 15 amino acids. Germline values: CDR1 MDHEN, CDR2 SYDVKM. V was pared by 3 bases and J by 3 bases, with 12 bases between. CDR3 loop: CASSLLLRDNQPQHF. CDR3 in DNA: TGTGCCAGCAGTTTGTTGTTACGGGACAATCAGCCCCAGCATTTT.

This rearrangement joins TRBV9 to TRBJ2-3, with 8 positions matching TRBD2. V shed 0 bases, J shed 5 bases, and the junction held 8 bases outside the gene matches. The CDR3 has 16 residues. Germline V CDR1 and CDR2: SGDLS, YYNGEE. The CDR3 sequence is CASSVEPAGDGDTQYF. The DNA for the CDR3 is TGTGCCAGCAGCGTAGAACCAGCGGGAGACGGAGATACGCAGTATTTT.

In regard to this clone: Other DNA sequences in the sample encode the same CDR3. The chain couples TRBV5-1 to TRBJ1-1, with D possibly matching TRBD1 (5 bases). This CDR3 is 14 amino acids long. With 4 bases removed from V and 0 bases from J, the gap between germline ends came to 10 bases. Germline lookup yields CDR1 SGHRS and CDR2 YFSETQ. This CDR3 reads CASSGGLMNTEAFF. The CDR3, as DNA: TGCGCCAGCAGCGGGGGACTAATGAACACTGAAGCTTTCTTT.

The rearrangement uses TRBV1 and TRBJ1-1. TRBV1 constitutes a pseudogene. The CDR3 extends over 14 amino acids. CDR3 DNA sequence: TGCACCAGCAGCCAAGATGGAGGTGGCTCTGAAGCTTTCTTT. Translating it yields CTSSQDGGGSEAFF.

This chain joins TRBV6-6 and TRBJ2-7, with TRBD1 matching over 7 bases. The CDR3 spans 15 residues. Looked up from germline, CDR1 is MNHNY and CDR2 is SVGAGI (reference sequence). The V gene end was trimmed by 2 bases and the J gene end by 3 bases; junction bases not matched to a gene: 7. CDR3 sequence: CASSYRQGSDYEQYF. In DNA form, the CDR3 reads TGTGCCAGCAGTTACCGACAGGGTAGCGACTACGAGCAGTACTTC.

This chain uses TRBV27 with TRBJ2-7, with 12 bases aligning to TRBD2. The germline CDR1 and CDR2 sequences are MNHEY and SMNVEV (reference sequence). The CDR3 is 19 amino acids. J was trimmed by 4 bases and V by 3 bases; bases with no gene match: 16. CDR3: CASSFSTLAGGQRKYEQYF. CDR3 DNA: TGTGCCAGCAGTTTCTCCACTCTAGCGGGAGGGCAGAGGAAATACGAGCAGTACTTC.

The CDR3 nucleotides read TGCGCCAGCAGTTTTATAGCGGGGGTAAACCACGAGCAGTACTTC. Its protein is CASSFIAGVNHEQYF. The chain couples TRBV23-1 to TRBJ2-7; 9 nucleotides agree with TRBD2. TRBV23-1 belongs to the ORF category, with a function that is uncertain. The J segment lost 5 bases and the V segment lost 5 bases, leaving 10 bases of the junction unmatched. The CDR3 runs 15 residues.

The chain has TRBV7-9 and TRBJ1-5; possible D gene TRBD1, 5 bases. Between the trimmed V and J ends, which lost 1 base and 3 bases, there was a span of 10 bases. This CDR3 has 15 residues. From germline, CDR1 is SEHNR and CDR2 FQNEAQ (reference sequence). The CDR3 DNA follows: TGTGCCAGCAGCTTAGGTCAGGGATCCAATCAGCCCCAGCATTTT. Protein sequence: CASSLGQGSNQPQHF. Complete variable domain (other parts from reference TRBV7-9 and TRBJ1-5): DTGVSQNPRHKITKRGQNVTFRCDPISEHNRLYWYRQTLGQGPEFLTYFQNEAQLEKSRLLSDRFSAERPKGSFSTLEIQRTEQGDSAMYLCASSLGQGSNQPQHFGDGTRLSIL.

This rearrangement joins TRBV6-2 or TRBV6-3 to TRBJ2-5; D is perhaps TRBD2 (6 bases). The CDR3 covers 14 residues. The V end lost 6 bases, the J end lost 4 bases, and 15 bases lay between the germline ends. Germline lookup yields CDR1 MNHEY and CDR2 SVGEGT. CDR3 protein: CASSDTGGIETQYF. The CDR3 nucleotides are TGTGCCAGCAGCGATACCGGGGGTATAGAGACCCAGTACTTC.

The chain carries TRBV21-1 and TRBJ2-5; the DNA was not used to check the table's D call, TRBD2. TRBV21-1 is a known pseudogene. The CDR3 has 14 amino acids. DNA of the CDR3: TGTGCCAGCAGCAAAGCTTCCGGGAGTGAGACCCAGTACTTC. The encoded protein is CASSKASGSETQYF.

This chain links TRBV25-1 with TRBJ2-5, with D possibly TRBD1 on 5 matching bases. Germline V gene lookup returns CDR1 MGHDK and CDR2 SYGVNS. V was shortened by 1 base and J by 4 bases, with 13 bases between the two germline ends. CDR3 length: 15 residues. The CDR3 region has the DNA TGTGCCAGCAGTGAATCATTAGGTGGGGCAGAGACCCAGTACTTC. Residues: CASSESLGGAETQYF.

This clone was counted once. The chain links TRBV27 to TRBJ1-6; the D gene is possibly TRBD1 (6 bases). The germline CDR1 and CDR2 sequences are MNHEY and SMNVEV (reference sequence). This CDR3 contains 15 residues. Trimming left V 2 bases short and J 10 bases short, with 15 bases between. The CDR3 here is CASSLGAGAGSPLHF. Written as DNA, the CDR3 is TGTGCCAGCAGTTTAGGGGCAGGGGCAGGGTCACCCCTCCACTTT.

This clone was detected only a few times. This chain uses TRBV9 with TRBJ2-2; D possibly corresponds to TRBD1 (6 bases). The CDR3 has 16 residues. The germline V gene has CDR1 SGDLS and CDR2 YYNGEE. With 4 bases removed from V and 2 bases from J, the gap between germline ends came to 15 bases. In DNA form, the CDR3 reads TGTGCCAGCAGCCTAGGACAGCGACAAAACACCGGGGAGCTGTTTTTT. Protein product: CASSLGQRQNTGELFF.

DNA of the CDR3: TGTGCCAGTAGGACGCAGGGGGCTAGTACTGAAGCTTTCTTT. Translating it yields CASRTQGASTEAFF. The genes are TRBV5-4 and TRBJ1-1, with 8 positions matching TRBD1. Germline trimming cut 8 bases from V and 5 bases from J; bases unmatched to any gene: 11. Germline-derived CDR1 and CDR2 are SGHNT and YYREEE (reference sequence). The CDR3 contains 14 residues. Together with reference TRBV5-4 and TRBJ1-1, the CDR3 gives the full variable domain: ETGVTQSPTHLIKTRGQQVTLRCSSQSGHNTVSWYQQALGQGPQFIFQYYREEENGRGNFPPRFSGLQFPNYSSELNVNALELDDSALYLCASRTQGASTEAFFGQGTRLTVV.

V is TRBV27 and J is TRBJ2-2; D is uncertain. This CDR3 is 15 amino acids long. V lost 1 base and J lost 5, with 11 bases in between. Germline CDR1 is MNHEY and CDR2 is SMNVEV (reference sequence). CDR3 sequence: CASSLWNRPTGELFF. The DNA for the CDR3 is TGTGCCAGCAGTTTATGGAACAGACCGACCGGGGAGCTGTTTTTT.

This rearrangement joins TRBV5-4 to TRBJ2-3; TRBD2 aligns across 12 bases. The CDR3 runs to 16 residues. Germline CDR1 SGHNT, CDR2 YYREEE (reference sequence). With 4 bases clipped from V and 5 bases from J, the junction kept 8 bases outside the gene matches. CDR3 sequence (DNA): TGTGCCAGCAGCCCGACTAGCGGGAGTCGTTTAGATACGCAGTATTTT. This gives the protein CASSPTSGSRLDTQYF.

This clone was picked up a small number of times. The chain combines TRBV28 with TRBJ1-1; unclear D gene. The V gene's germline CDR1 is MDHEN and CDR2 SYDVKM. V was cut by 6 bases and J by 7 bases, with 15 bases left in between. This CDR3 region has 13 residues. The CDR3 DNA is TGTGCCAGCAGGCTAGCCCATGAGGGTGAAGCTTTCTTT. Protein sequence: CASRLAHEGEAFF.